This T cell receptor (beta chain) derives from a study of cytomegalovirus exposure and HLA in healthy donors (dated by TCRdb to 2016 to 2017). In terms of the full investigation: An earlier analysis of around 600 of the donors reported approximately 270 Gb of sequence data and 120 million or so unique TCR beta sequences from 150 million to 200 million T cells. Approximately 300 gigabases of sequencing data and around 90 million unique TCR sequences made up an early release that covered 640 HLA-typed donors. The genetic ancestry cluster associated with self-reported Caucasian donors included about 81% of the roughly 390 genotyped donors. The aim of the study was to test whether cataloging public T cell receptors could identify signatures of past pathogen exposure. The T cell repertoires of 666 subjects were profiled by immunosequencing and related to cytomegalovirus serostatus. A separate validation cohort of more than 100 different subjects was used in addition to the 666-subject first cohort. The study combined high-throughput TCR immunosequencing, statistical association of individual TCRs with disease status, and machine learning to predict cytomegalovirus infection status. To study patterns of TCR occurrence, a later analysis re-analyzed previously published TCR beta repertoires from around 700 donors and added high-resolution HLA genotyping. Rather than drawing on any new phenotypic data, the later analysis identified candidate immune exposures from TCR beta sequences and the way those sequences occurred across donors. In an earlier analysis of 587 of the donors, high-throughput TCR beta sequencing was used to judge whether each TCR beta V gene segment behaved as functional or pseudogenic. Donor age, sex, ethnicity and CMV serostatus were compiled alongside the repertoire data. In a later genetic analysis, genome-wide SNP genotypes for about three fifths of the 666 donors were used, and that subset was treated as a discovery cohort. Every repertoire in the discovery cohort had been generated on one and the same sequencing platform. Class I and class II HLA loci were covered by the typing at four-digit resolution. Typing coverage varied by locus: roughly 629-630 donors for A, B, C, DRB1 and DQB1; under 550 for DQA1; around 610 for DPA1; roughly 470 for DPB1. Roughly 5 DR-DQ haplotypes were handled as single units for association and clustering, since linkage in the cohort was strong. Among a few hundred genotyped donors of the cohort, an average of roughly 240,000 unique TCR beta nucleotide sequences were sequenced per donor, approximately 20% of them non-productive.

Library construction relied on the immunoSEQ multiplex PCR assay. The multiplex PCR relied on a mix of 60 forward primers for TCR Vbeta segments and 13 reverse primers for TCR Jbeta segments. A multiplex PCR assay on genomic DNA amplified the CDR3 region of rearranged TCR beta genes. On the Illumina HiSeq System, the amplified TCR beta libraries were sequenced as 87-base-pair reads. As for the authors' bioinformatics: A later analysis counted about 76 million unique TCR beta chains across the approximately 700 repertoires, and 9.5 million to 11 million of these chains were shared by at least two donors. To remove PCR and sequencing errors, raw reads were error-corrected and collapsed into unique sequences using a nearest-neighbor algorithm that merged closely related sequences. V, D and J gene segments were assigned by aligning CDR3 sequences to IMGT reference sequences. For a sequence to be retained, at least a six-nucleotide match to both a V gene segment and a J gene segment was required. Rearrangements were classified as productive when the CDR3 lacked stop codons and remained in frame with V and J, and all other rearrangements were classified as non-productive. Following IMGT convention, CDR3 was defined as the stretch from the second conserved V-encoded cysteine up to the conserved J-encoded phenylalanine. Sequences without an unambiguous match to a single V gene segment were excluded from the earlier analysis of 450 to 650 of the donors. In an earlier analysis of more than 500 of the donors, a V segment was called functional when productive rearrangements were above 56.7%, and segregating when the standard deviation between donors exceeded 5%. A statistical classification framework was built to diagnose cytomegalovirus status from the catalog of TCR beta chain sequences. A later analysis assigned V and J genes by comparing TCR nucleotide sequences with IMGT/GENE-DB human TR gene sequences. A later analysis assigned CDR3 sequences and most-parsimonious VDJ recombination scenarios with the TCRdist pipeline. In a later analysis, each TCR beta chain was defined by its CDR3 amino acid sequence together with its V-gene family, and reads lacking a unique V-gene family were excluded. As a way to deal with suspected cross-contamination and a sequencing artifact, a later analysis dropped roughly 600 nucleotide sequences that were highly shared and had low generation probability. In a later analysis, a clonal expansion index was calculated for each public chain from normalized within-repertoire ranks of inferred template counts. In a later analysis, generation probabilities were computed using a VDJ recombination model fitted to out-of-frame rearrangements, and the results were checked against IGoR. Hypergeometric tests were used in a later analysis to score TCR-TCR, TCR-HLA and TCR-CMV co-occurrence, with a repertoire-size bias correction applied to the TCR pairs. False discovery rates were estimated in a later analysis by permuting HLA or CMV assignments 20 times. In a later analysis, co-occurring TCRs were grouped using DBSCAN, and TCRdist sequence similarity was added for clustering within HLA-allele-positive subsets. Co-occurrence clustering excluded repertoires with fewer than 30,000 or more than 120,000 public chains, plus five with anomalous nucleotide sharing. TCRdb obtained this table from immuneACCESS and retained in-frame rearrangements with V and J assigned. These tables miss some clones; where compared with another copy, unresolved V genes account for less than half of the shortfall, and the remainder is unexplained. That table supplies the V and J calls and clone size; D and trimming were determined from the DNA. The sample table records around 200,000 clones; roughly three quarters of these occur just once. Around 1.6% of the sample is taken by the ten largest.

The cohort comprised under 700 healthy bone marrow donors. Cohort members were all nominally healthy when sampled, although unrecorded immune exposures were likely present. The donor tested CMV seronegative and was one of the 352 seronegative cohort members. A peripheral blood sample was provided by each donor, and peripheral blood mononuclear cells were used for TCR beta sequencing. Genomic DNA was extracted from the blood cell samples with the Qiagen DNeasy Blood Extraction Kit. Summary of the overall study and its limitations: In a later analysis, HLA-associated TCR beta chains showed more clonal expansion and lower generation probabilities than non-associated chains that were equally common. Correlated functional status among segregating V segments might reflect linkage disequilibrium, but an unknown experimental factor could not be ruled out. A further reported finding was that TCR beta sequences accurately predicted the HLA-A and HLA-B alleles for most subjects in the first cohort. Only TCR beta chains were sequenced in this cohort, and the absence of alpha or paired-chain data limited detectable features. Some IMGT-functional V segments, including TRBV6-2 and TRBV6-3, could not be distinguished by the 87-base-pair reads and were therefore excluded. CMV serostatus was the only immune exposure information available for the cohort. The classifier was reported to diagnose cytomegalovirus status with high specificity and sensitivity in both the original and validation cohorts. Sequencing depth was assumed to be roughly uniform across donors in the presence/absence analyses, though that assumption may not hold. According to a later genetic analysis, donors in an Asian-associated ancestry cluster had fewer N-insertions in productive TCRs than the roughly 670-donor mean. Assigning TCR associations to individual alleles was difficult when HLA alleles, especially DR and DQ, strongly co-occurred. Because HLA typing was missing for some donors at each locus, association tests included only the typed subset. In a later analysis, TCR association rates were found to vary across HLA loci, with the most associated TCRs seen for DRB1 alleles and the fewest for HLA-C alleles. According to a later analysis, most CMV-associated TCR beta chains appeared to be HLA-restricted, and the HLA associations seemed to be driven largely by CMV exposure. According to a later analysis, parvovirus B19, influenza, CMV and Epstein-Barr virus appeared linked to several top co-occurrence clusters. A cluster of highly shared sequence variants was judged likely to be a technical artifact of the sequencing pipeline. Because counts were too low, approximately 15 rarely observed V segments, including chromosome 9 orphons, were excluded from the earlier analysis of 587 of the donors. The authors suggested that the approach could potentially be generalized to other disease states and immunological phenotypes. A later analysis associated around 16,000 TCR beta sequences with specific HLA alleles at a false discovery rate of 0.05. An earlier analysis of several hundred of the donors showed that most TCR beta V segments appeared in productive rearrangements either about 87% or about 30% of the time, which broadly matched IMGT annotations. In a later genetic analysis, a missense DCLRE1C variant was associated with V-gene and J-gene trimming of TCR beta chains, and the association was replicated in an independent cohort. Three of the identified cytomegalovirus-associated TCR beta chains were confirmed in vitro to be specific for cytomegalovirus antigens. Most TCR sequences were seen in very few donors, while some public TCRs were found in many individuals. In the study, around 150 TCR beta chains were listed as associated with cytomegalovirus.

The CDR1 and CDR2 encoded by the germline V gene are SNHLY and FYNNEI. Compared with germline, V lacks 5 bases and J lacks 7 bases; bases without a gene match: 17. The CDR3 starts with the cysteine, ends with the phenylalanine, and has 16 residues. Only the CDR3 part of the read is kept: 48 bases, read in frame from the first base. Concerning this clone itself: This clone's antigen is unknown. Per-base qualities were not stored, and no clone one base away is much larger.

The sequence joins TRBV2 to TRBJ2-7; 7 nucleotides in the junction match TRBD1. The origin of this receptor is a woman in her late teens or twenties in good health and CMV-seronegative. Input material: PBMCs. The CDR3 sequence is CASSPQITGDGGEQYF. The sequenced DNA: TGTGCCAGCAGTCCGCAGATTACAGGGGATGGAGGTGAGCAGTACTTC.